One and the same sample provided the 3 T cell receptor beta chains below, sequenced in a study of identical twins (dated by TCRdb to 2015 to 2016). Library preparation employed 5' RACE. The reads were generated on an Illumina HiSeq 2000. TCRdb trimmed the raw reads at Q25, called clones with MiXCR and kept productive beta chains. Each entry merges the rows of one CDR3 protein and shows their most common DNA and genes. This sample gives some 460,000 distinct CDR3 sequences in total; around 14% of them show up just once. Approximately 0.52% of the sample goes to the ten largest clones. The data were also submitted as part of a second study, on yellow fever vaccine responses in identical twins.

Sequencing was done on a sample of CD4+ T cells sorted from blood. Every receptor here comes from a woman aged 18-29 years in good health.

The chain is built from TRBV11-2 and TRBJ2-1; D gene unclear. The V gene lost 3 bases and the J gene lost 10 bases, with 7 bases spanning the gap. Germline-derived CDR1 and CDR2 are SGHAT and FQNNGV. CDR3 length: 11 amino acids. DNA for the CDR3: TGTGCCAGCAGCTTTAATAGCGAGCAGTTCTTC. This gives the protein CASSFNSEQFF.

J is TRBJ2-2 and V is TRBV6-1, with 8 bases fitting TRBD1. Trimming took 6 bases from V and 8 from J; bases not matched to a gene: 8. CDR1 and CDR2 from the germline V gene are MNHNS and SASEGT. This CDR3 comprises 14 residues. The CDR3 here is CASSVDRGVGELFF. As DNA, the CDR3 is TGTGCCAGCAGCGTAGACAGGGGAGTGGGGGAGCTGTTTTTT.

For the CDR3, the DNA is TGTGCCAGCAGTCTAAGTGAGGGGCTAGCGGGAGATACGCAGTATTTT. This sequence encodes CASSLSEGLAGDTQYF. The rearrangement uses TRBV6-1 and TRBJ2-3; 8 nucleotides match TRBD2. CDR1 is MNHNS and CDR2 is SASEGT in the germline V gene. The CDR3 loop spans 16 amino acids. V shed 5 bases, J shed 5 bases, and the junction held 12 bases outside the gene matches.